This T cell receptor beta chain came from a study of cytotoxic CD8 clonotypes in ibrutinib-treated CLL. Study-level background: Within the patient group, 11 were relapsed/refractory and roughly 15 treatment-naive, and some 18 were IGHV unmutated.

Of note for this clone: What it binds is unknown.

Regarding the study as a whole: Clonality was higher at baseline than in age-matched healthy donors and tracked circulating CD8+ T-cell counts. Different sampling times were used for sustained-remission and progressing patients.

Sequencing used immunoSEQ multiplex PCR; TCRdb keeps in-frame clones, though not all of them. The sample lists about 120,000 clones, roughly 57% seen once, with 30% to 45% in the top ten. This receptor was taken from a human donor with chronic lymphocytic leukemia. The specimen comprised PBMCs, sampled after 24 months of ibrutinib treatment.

CDR3 sequence: CASSRGRGSTDTQYF. In DNA, the CDR3 is TGTGCCAGCAGCCGAGGGCGGGGAAGCACAGATACGCAGTATTTT. The rearrangement joins TRBV11-1 to TRBJ2-3, with a possible D match to TRBD2 (6 bases). Per the germline V gene, CDR1 is SGHAT and CDR2 is FQDESV (reference sequence). The CDR3 runs 15 residues. V was pared by 5 bases and J by 0 bases, with 12 bases between.